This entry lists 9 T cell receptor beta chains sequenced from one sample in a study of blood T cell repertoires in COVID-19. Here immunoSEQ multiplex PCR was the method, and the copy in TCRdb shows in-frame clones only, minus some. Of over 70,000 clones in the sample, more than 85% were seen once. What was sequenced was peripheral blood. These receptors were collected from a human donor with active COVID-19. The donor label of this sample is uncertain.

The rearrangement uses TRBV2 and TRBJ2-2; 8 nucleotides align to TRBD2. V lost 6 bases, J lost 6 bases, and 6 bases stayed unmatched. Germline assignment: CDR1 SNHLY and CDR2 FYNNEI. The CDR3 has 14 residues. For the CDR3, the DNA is TGTGCCAGCAGCCTACTAGCGGTCGCCGGGGAGCTGTTTTTT. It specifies CASSLLAVAGELFF. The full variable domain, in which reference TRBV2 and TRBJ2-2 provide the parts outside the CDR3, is EPEVTQTPSHQVTQMGQEVILRCVPISNHLYFYWYRQILGQKVEFLVSFYNNEISEKSEIFDDQFSVERPDGSNFTLKIRSTKLEDSAMYFCASSLLAVAGELFFGEGSRLTVL.

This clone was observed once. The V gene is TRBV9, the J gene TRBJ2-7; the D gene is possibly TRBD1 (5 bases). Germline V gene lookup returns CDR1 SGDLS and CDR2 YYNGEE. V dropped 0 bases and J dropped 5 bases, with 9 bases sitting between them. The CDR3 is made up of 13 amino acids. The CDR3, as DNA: TGTGCCAGCAGCGTAGATATCAGGGACGAGCAGTACTTC. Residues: CASSVDIRDEQYF.

In nucleotides, the CDR3 is TGTGCCAGCGGGGAGACTAGCGGCACGACCCAGTACTTC. This encodes CASGETSGTTQYF. The chain carries TRBV7-2 and TRBJ2-5; 9 bases are shared with TRBD2. CDR1 and CDR2 (germline): SGHTA, FQGNSA. Losses at the gene ends were 8 bases for V and 7 bases for J; bases not matched to a gene: 8. The CDR3 runs 13 residues.

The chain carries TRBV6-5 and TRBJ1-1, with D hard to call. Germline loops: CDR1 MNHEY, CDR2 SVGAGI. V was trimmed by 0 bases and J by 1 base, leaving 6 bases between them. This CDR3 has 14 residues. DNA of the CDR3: TGTGCCAGCAGTTACTCTACGGGGAACACTGAAGCTTTCTTT. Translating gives CASSYSTGNTEAFF.

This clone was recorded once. In DNA form, the CDR3 reads TGTGCCAGCAGCTTGAGGGGACAGGGAGAGACCCAGTACTTC. Protein sequence: CASSLRGQGETQYF. The chain joins TRBV5-6 to TRBJ2-5, with 9 positions matching TRBD1. V was clipped by 1 base and J by 4 bases; unmatched bases: 2. The CDR3 contains 14 residues. CDR1 and CDR2 from the germline V gene are SGHDT and YYEEEE.

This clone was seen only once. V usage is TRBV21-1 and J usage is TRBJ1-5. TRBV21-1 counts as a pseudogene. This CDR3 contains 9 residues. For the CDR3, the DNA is TGTGCCACCCCCCGGCCCCAGCATTTT. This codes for CATPRPQHF.

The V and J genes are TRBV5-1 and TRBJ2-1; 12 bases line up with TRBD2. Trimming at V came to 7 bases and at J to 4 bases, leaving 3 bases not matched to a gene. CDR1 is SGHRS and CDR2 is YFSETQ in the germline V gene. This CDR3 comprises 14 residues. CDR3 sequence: CASATSGGYNEQFF. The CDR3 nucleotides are TGCGCCAGCGCGACTAGCGGGGGATACAATGAGCAGTTCTTC.

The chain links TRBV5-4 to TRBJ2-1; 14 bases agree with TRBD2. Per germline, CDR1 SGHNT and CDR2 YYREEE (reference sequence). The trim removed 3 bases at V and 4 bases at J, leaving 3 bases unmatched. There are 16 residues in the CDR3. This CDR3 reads CASSSRLAGGYNEQFF. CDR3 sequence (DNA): TGTGCCAGCAGCTCCCGACTAGCGGGGGGGTACAATGAGCAGTTCTTC. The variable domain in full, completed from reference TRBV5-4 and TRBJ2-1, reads ETGVTQSPTHLIKTRGQQVTLRCSSQSGHNTVSWYQQALGQGPQFIFQYYREEENGRGNFPPRFSGLQFPNYSSELNVNALELDDSALYLCASSSRLAGGYNEQFFGPGTRLTVL.

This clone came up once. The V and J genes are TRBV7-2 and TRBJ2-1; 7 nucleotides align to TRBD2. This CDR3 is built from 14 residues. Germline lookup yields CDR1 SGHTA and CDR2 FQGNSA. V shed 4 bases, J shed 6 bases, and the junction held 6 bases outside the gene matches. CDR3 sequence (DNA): TGTGCCAGCAGCTCGGGAGGACGAGGCAATGAGCAGTTCTTC. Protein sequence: CASSSGGRGNEQFF.